This entry lists 2 T cell receptor beta chains sequenced from one sample in a study of vaccination and CD4 T cells after COVID-19. For these TCRs, the target antigens are not known. The treatment is: approximately 11-day PBMC culture with coronavirus spike peptide pools or control peptides (ViraFEST assay). Cultured CD4+ T cells had their DNA profiled by the Oncomine TCR Beta short-read assay. MiXCR, run by TCRdb on the PCR reads, gives a single entry per CDR3 protein. The data hold just under 9,000 distinct CDR3 sequences, with approximately 60% observed a single time. What was sequenced was CD4+ T cells from blood, cultured in vitro. These TCRs come from a human donor who had recovered from COVID-19.

The rearrangement joins TRBV20-1 to TRBJ2-1; 8 bases are shared with TRBD1. The trim removed 4 bases at V and 16 bases at J, leaving 6 bases unmatched. This CDR3 spans 10 amino acids. Germline CDR1 and CDR2: DFQATT and SNEGSKA (reference sequence). CDR3 in amino acids: CSATPGGQFF. CDR3 bases: TGCAGTGCTACCCCAGGGGGCCAATTCTTC.

This clonotype was recorded once. This chain joins TRBV4-3 and TRBJ2-5; TRBD2 matches 10 bases. The CDR3 runs to 17 residues. Germline trimming cut 1 base from V and 5 bases from J; bases unmatched to any gene: 10. CDR1 LGHNA and CDR2 YSLEER come from the germline V gene. The CDR3 region is CASSQGGSGGAFETQYF. CDR3 sequence (DNA): TGCGCCAGCAGCCAAGGGGGGAGCGGGGGGGCCTTCGAGACCCAGTACTTC.